One T cell receptor (beta chain) is described in this entry. The target antigen is unknown. The data originate from a study of T cells expressing NK-cell markers. Study in general: Underlying the TCR beta repertoires were sorted CD3+CD56+NKG2C+, CD3+CD56+NKG2C- and CD3+CD56-NKG2C+ T cells.

This CDR3 comprises 17 residues. Germline V gene data show CDR1 as SGHRS and CDR2 as YFSETQ. TCR beta cDNA was made by 5'RACE template switching with UMIs. TCRdb reprocessed the 5' RACE reads and keeps a single row for each CDR3 protein, giving no DNA. The sample includes more than 250,000 distinct CDR3 sequences. Study outcomes and limitations: The leading position in the CD3+CD56-NKG2C+ fraction of a handful of donors also went to these clonotypes.

The genes are TRBV5-1 and TRBJ2-2; TCRdb returns TRBD1, unconfirmable since there is no DNA. Sequencing used blood T cells: a sorted CD56 or NKG2C T cell subset, CD4+ or CD8+ T cells, or bulk PBMC T cells (not recorded which). The sequence was obtained from a man aged 18 to 29 in good health. CDR3 amino acids: CASSLAPGGSGTGELFF.